These T cell receptor beta chains were read from a single sample in a study of immune evolution from preneoplasia to lung adenocarcinoma. Generated by immunoSEQ multiplex PCR, the TCRdb table keeps only in-frame clones and is missing some. The table has several thousand clones, roughly four fifths seen once. Material for sequencing was FFPE normal lung tissue adjacent to the tumor. The receptors here all came from a person aged 50 or older with lung adenocarcinoma. CDR3s include the opening cysteine and the closing phenylalanine or tryptophan. D genes are given only for firm matches. For some rows the clone size is stated as once, few or many, or as a class when expanded; others skip it.

. TRBJ1-5 . TRBV4-1 TGCGCCAGCAGCGCCGGAAATCAGCCCCAGCATTTT CASSAGNQPQHF
. TRBJ2-3 . TRBV18 TGTGCCAGCTCACCGGAGAGACTGGGGTTGGATACGCAGTATTTT CASSPERLGLDTQYF
TRBD1 TRBJ1-6 . TRBV13 TGTGCCAGCAGCAATTCCAGGGGGGTAGTCGGTTCACCCCTCCACTTT CASSNSRGVVGSPLHF
. TRBJ1-2 . TRBV10-3 TGTGCCATCCGGGAGGGGGAGTTAGGCTATGGCTACACCTTC CAIREGELGYGYTF
. TRBJ2-5 . TRBV6-6 TGTGCCAGCAGACCGGGACACCAAGAGACCCAGTACTTC CASRPGHQETQYF
. TRBJ2-1 . TRBV5-4 TGTGCCAGCAGCTTCGAGCAGAGTTACAATGAGCAGTTCTTC CASSFEQSYNEQFF
. TRBJ2-7 . TRBV11-2 TGTGCCAGCAGCTTAGGGGCAGCGGCTTACGAGCAGTACTTC CASSLGAAAYEQYF
. TRBJ2-1 . TRBV5-4 TGTGCCAGCAGCAACAGGGGGGGAAACAATGAGCAGTTCTTC CASSNRGGNNEQFF
TRBD2 TRBJ2-7 . TRBV14 TGTGCCAGCAGCGTTCGGACTAGCGGGAATTCCGAGCAGTACTTC CASSVRTSGNSEQYF
. TRBJ2-6 . TRBV27 TGTGCCTCCACCTCTGGGGCCAACGTCCTGACTTTC CASTSGANVLTF
. TRBJ2-7 once TRBV4-1 TGCGCCAGCAGCCAAAGTGACGTACCCTCGGCGGAGCAGTACTTC CASSQSDVPSAEQYF
. TRBJ2-2 few TRBV27 TGTGCCAGCAGTCAACAGGGATCCCCCGGGGAGCTGTTTTTT CASSQQGSPGELFF
. TRBJ2-1 . TRBV2 TGTGCCAGCACGGCAGTAGATGAGCAGTTCTTC CASTAVDEQFF
. TRBJ1-6 once TRBV2 TGTGCCAGCACCTGGGCCTTTGGGTCACCCCTCCACTTT CASTWAFGSPLHF
. TRBJ2-4 . TRBV30 TGTGCCTGGAGTAGGGATGCCAAAAACATTCAGTACTTC CAWSRDAKNIQYF